Below, 2 T cell receptor beta chains from the same sample are listed, as sequenced in a study of blood T cells in healthy people across ages. Together with a sample-barcoded 5' primer, a J-beta primer mix was included in a second PCR lasting about 6 to 12 cycles. TCRdb re-called the 5' RACE reads through MiXCR, storing one row per CDR3 protein. The repertoire holds 1.5 million to 1.9 million distinct CDR3 sequences, with approximately 39% as singletons. The specimen sequenced was blood. Every receptor here comes from a woman younger than 30 in good health.

This chain's CDR3 is CSGLPGTSGRGRAYNEQFF. CDR3 DNA: TGCAGCGGGTTACCCGGGACTAGCGGGAGGGGTAGAGCCTACAATGAGCAGTTCTTC. The genes are TRBV29-1 and TRBJ2-1; 16 bases fit TRBD2. J gave up 2 bases and V 7 bases, and 14 bases lay outside the gene matches. The germline V gene encodes CDR1 SQVTM and CDR2 ANQGSEA. The CDR3 runs 19 residues.

The rearrangement joins TRBV7-2 to TRBJ2-1, with 8 nucleotides matching TRBD2. CDR3 length: 19 amino acids. Losses at the gene ends were 1 base for V and 1 base for J; bases not matched to a gene: 12. Germline CDR1 SGHTA, CDR2 FQGNSA. CDR3 sequence reads: CASSLVGTTREGSYNEQFF. DNA for the CDR3: TGTGCCAGCAGCTTAGTTGGGACCACCCGGGAGGGGTCCTACAATGAGCAGTTCTTC.